These 11 T cell receptor beta chains were sequenced from one sample in a study of identical twins. TCRdb re-analysed the 5' RACE reads in MiXCR, keeping a single row per CDR3 protein. This table has 280,000 or so distinct CDR3 sequences, about 8.1% appearing once. This sample was also put to use in a study of yellow fever vaccine responses in identical twins.

The specimen sequenced was memory (CD45RO+) T cells sorted from blood. The origin of the receptors is a woman aged 18-35 years in good health.

This clonotype showed up just a few times. V gene TRBV12-3 or TRBV12-4 combines with J gene TRBJ2-1; TRBD1 agrees at 7 bases. Trimming took 7 bases from V and 1 from J; bases not matched to a gene: 7. The CDR3 loop spans 15 amino acids. CDR3: CASNGGQVSYNEQFF. The CDR3 bases are TGTGCCAGCAACGGAGGACAGGTATCCTACAATGAGCAGTTCTTC.

V usage is TRBV4-2 and J usage is TRBJ2-1; D perhaps matches TRBD2 (5 bases). CDR3 length equals 16 residues. V was cut by 0 bases and J by 0 bases, with 9 bases left in between. Germline CDR1 is LGHNA and CDR2 is YNFKEQ. The CDR3 nucleotides are TGTGCCAGCAGCCAAGAAACGGGGTACTCCTACAATGAGCAGTTCTTC. Amino acids: CASSQETGYSYNEQFF.

CDR3 DNA: TGTGCCAGCAGCGTGGATAGGGGGCGGAACACTGAAGCTTTCTTT. Translating gives CASSVDRGRNTEAFF. The chain employs TRBV9 and TRBJ1-1, with 7 bases that match TRBD1. CDR1 and CDR2 from the germline V gene are SGDLS and YYNGEE. This CDR3 region has 15 residues. Trimming removed 2 bases from V and 1 base from J; junction bases left unmatched: 5.

This clonotype appeared a few times. This chain uses TRBV28 with TRBJ2-7, with 10 bases lining up with TRBD2. V trimming: 5 bases; J trimming: 2 bases; junction bases outside the gene matches: 12. Per germline, CDR1 MDHEN and CDR2 SYDVKM. The CDR3 extends over 17 amino acids. CDR3 protein: CASSRGLAVSLTYEQYF. The CDR3 DNA follows: TGTGCCAGCAGTCGCGGACTAGCGGTTTCCCTGACCTACGAGCAGTACTTC.

This chain connects TRBV20-1 to TRBJ2-7; D is perhaps TRBD2 (5 bases). Germline V lookup: CDR1 DFQATT, CDR2 SNEGSKA (reference sequence). V was pared by 5 bases and J by 0 bases, with 17 bases between. This CDR3 has 15 residues. The CDR3: CSAYSPSRSSYEQYV. The CDR3 nucleotides read TGCAGTGCTTATTCCCCTAGCAGGAGCTCCTACGAGCAGTACGTC.

This clonotype was picked up many times. This chain joins TRBV7-7 and TRBJ2-5; 12 bases fit TRBD2. The V and J ends lost 5 bases and 0 bases, in that order; junction bases with no gene match: 4. CDR1 is SSHAT, CDR2 FNYEAQ, per germline (reference sequence). The CDR3 is 16 residues long. CDR3 in DNA: TGTGCCAGCAGCCCCGGACTAGCGGGGCACCAAGAGACCCAGTACTTC. Its translation: CASSPGLAGHQETQYF.

This clonotype was detected a few times. The chain employs TRBV11-2 and TRBJ2-2; 8 nucleotides align to TRBD2. The germline V gene encodes CDR1 SGHAT and CDR2 FQNNGV. The CDR3 totals 15 residues. Trimming took 1 base from V and 6 from J; bases not matched to a gene: 4. The CDR3 loop reads CASSLAGGPSGELFF. The DNA for the CDR3 is TGTGCCAGCAGCTTAGCGGGAGGGCCCTCCGGGGAGCTGTTTTTT.

This clonotype was counted between two and nine times. V is TRBV12-5 and J is TRBJ2-3; no clear D gene. With 2 bases removed from V and 2 bases from J, the gap between germline ends came to 8 bases. CDR1 and CDR2 (germline): LGHNT, FRNRAP. This CDR3 spans 14 amino acids. DNA for the CDR3: TGTGCTAGTGGTTTGACGTACTCCACAGATACGCAGTATTTT. It encodes CASGLTYSTDTQYF.

This clonotype was observed a few times. This rearrangement joins TRBV6-2 or TRBV6-3 to TRBJ1-5; weak D call: TRBD1 (5 bases). This CDR3 comprises 21 residues. V lost 0 bases, J lost 1 base, and 25 bases lay in between. From germline, CDR1 is MNHEY and CDR2 SVGEGT. As DNA, the CDR3 is TGTGCCAGCAGTTACTCGATTTGTGAGAAGCCCCAGGGTCGGAGCAATCAGCCCCAGCATTTT. The encoded protein is CASSYSICEKPQGRSNQPQHF.

This clonotype was seen only a few times. The rearrangement links TRBV6-2 or TRBV6-3 to TRBJ2-1; 12 bases agree with TRBD2. Unmatched junction bases numbered 3, after V lost 0 bases and J lost 15 bases. In germline, CDR1 is MNHEY, CDR2 SVGEGT. The CDR3 totals 13 residues. The chain's CDR3 is CASSYSLGLAGFF. The DNA for the CDR3 is TGTGCCAGCAGTTACTCTTTGGGACTAGCGGGGTTCTTC.

The table lists this clonotype with a few counts. J is TRBJ2-5 and V is TRBV5-6; 9 bases align to TRBD1. The CDR3 covers 15 residues. Trimming cost V 4 bases and J 5 bases; bases outside gene matches: 9. Looked up from germline, CDR1 is SGHDT and CDR2 is YYEEEE. The chain's CDR3 is CASSPGQGVMETQYF. CDR3 DNA: TGTGCCAGCAGCCCGGGACAGGGAGTAATGGAGACCCAGTACTTC.